The 5 T cell receptor beta chains presented below share a single source sample, sequenced in a study of brain T cells in children with intractable seizures (dated by TCRdb to 2020 to 2022). Libraries were prepared through the immunoSEQ multiplex PCR assay. Held by TCRdb, this immuneACCESS table contains in-frame sequences only and omits some clones. Under half of the omission traces to an unresolved V gene where checked; the cause of the rest is unknown. This sample has hundreds of thousands of clones in its table, and roughly 93% of those were observed once. The ten largest make up 5% to 7% of the sample. The time point label of this sample denotes: blood from clinic visit 5 months post-surgery; TSC patient then seizure free. This material consisted of peripheral blood, taken less than 6 months after surgery. The origin of the receptors is a boy less than two years old with tuberous sclerosis and intractable seizures.

V gene TRBV11-2 combines with J gene TRBJ1-1; the D is unclear. The germline V gene encodes CDR1 SGHAT and CDR2 FQNNGV. Trimming took 3 bases from V and 3 from J, leaving 8 bases between them. The CDR3 runs to 13 residues. The CDR3 DNA follows: TGTGCCAGCAGCTTTAGCGGTTACACTGAAGCTTTCTTT. It specifies CASSFSGYTEAFF.

The chain recombines TRBV12-3 or TRBV12-4 with TRBJ1-1; D gene ambiguous. V was cut by 5 bases and J by 0 bases, with 7 bases left in between. There are 13 residues in the CDR3. The CDR3 reads CASSSGLNTEAFF. The CDR3 DNA is TGTGCCAGCAGTAGTGGTTTGAACACTGAAGCTTTCTTT.

The chain employs TRBV6-5 and TRBJ2-6; tentatively, D is TRBD1 (5 bases). This CDR3 has 15 amino acids. Trimming stripped 6 bases from V and 2 bases from J, with 11 bases between. Germline lookup yields CDR1 MNHEY and CDR2 SVGAGI. The CDR3 is CASSLRRAGANVLTF. The CDR3, as DNA: TGTGCCAGCAGCCTCCGCAGGGCTGGGGCCAACGTCCTGACTTTC.

This sequence joins TRBV7-9 and TRBJ2-7; unclear D gene. The germline V and J ends were trimmed by 3 bases and 1 base, with 4 bases remaining between them. Germline CDR1 is SEHNR and CDR2 is FQNEAQ (reference sequence). CDR3 length: 12 residues. As DNA, the CDR3 is TGTGCCAGCAGCTTTGTATCCTACGAGCAGTACTTC. This sequence encodes CASSFVSYEQYF.

This chain uses TRBV7-3 with TRBJ1-1, with TRBD1 as a possible D gene (6 bases). This CDR3 has 13 amino acids. From germline, CDR1 is SGHTA and CDR2 FQGTGA. V shed 0 bases and J shed 9 bases, with 11 bases lying between them. The CDR3 DNA follows: TGTGCCAGCAGCTTAACGGAGACAGGTCAAGCTTTCTTT. Translated: CASSLTETGQAFF.